The T cell receptor (beta chain) under discussion was sequenced for a study of blood T cell repertoires in COVID-19. Study as a whole: Both acute and convalescent COVID-19 samples were obtained from the United States, Italy and Spain. PBMCs, B-cell-depleted T cells, or T cells were the source of the cDNA or gDNA that made up the material.

This CDR3 comprises 15 residues. Germline CDR1 GTSNPN, CDR2 SVGIG (reference sequence). Trimming took 2 bases from V and 8 from J; bases not matched to a gene: 12. Authors' analysis steps: Amplification with reference gene primers provided the estimates of nucleated cell counts. Profiling relied on immunoSEQ multiplex PCR, and the TCRdb table lists in-frame clones only, not all of them. That table gives V, J and clone size, and the DNA gave D and trimming. The sample lists roughly 170,000 clones; 75% to 80% were seen once. The source of this sequence is an older woman with acute or convalescent COVID-19. The sequencing input was peripheral blood. This chain connects TRBV30 to TRBJ1-2; TRBD1 agrees at 9 bases. CDR3 sequence (DNA): TGTGCCTGGAGTCCGCAGGGACAGGGCATGATCGGCTACACCTTC. This translates into CAWSPQGQGMIGYTF. The full variable domain, in which reference TRBV30 and TRBJ1-2 provide the parts outside the CDR3, is SQTIHQWPATLVQPVGSPLSLECTVEGTSNPNLYWYRQAAGRGLQLLFYSVGIGQISSEVPQNLSASRPQDRQFILSSKKLLLSDSGFYLCAWSPQGQGMIGYTFGSGTRLTVV.